The 5 T cell receptor beta chains below come from one sample, sequenced in a study of blood T cell repertoires in COVID-19. Sequenced by immunoSEQ multiplex PCR; TCRdb stores in-frame clones only, minus some. The sample records approximately 94,000 clones, under 95% being singletons. The sequenced sample consisted of peripheral blood. Receptors were obtained from a woman aged 45-60 years in a cohort sampled during active COVID-19.

The rearrangement uses TRBV24-1 and TRBJ2-1; 9 positions agree with TRBD1. Germline V gives CDR1 KGHDR, CDR2 SFDVKD. The trim removed 6 bases at V and 2 bases at J, leaving 4 bases unmatched. The CDR3 extends over 15 amino acids. The CDR3 sequence: CATSPGQGTYNEQFF. DNA of the CDR3: TGTGCCACCAGTCCGGGACAGGGAACCTACAATGAGCAGTTCTTC.

The chain carries TRBV28 and TRBJ1-5; tentative D call: TRBD1 (5 bases). V dropped 6 bases and J dropped 4 bases, with 13 bases sitting between them. This CDR3 is 14 amino acids long. Germline CDR1 is MDHEN and CDR2 is SYDVKM. The CDR3 DNA reads TGTGCCAGCAGCCCAATGTACAGGAATCAGCCCCAGCATTTT. Residues: CASSPMYRNQPQHF. Supplemented by reference TRBV28 and TRBJ1-5, the full variable domain reads DVKVTQSSRYLVKRTGEKVFLECVQDMDHENMFWYRQDPGLGLRLIYFSYDVKMKEKGDIPEGYSVSREKKERFSLILESASTNQTSMYLCASSPMYRNQPQHFGDGTRLSIL.

In its sample, this clone was seen once. The rearrangement uses TRBV21-1 and TRBJ1-2; no DNA check was done on the table's D call, TRBD1. TRBV21-1 is described as a pseudogene. This CDR3 contains 23 residues. CDR3 bases: TGTGCCAGCAGCACAAAGGACAAGACCAACGCATTACTACGCACGGCCGTGTCAGGTGGCTACACCTTC. It yields the protein CASSTKDKTNALLRTAVSGGYTF.

This chain connects TRBV11-3 to TRBJ1-3, with D possibly matching TRBD1 (5 bases). The CDR3 consists of 15 residues. V dropped 3 bases and J dropped 3 bases, with 12 bases sitting between them. Germline V gene data show CDR1 as SGHNT and CDR2 as YENEEA. CDR3 nucleotides: TGTGCCAGCAGCTTCGCGGGGGGTGTTGGAAACACCATATATTTT. Translated, it gives CASSFAGGVGNTIYF.

This clone appeared a few times. The rearrangement links TRBV12-5 to TRBJ2-3, with a tentative D call TRBD1 (7 bases). The CDR3 loop spans 16 amino acids. Germline CDR1 is LGHNT and CDR2 is FRNRAP. Trimming left V 6 bases short and J 0 bases short, with 16 bases between. The CDR3 DNA reads TGTGCTAGTGGCCAGGGGGGCCGTGCTAGCACAGATACGCAGTATTTT. Its translation is CASGQGGRASTDTQYF.